This entry is about one T cell receptor beta chain. Its target is not known. Libraries were prepared by immunoSEQ multiplex PCR; TCRdb keeps only in-frame clonotypes and omits some of them. The data hold 10,000 to 15,000 clones, with 90% observed a single time. These data originate in a study of T cell clonotyping in hematopoietic cell transplantation. The CDR3 is 18 residues long. Deletions cut 3 bases from V and 1 base from J, with 18 bases between. Germline V gene data show CDR1 as MNHNS and CDR2 as SASEGT. Study results and caveats: No sorting was done, leaving CD4 and CD8 contributions mixed. Higher Inverse Simpson Index values in graft donor and pretransplant recipient predicted broader posttransplant TCR diversity.

The clonotype was recovered from a man aged 25-45 years in good health. Some clones in this sample may be carry-over from other donors' samples. What was sequenced was peripheral blood mononuclear cells. The V gene is TRBV6-1, the J gene TRBJ2-2; no clear D. The CDR3 DNA is TGTGCCAGCAGTGAGGAAGAGGAGCTGACGATGAACACCGGGGAGCTGTTTTTT. Its translation: CASSEEEELTMNTGELFF.